A single sample is the source of the 20 T cell receptor beta chains below, sequenced in a study of blood T cell repertoires in COVID-19. The data were produced by immunoSEQ multiplex PCR, yet TCRdb's version contains in-frame clones alone and is incomplete. This repertoire shows fewer than 250,000 clones, 84% found once; its top ten account for more than 9%. The sample comprised peripheral blood. These receptors were collected from a woman of 80 years or more with COVID-19, enrolled during active disease.

This clone has only a few counts. The chain is built from TRBV7-9 and TRBJ1-1; 7 nucleotides line up with TRBD1. After removal of 2 bases from V and 5 bases from J, the junction contained 5 bases not matched to a gene. Per the germline V gene, CDR1 is SEHNR and CDR2 is FQNEAQ (reference sequence). CDR3 size: 14 residues. The CDR3 is CASSLLQGKTEAFF. The CDR3 DNA is TGTGCCAGCAGCTTATTACAGGGGAAGACTGAAGCTTTCTTT.

V is TRBV5-1 and J is TRBJ2-7; possibly TRBD2 for D (5 bases). Germline CDR1 SGHRS, CDR2 YFSETQ. The length of the CDR3 is 15 residues. V was shortened by 7 bases and J by 1 base, with 18 bases between the two germline ends. The DNA of the CDR3 is TGCGCCAGCGGCCTGGGAGTAGCCCCTTCCTACGAGCAGTACGTC. Encoded protein: CASGLGVAPSYEQYV.

V gene TRBV12-3 or TRBV12-4 combines with J gene TRBJ1-1; 7 bases align to TRBD1. The CDR3 is 13 residues long. V lost 6 bases to trimming and J lost 9 bases; unmatched junction nucleotides: 10. The CDR3 sequence: CASRDNRDRKAFF. The CDR3 DNA follows: TGTGCCAGCAGAGACAACCGGGACAGAAAAGCTTTCTTT.

This sequence joins TRBV6-6 and TRBJ1-1; D remains ambiguous. This CDR3 has 14 residues. The germline CDR1 and CDR2 sequences are MNHNY and SVGAGI (reference sequence). The V and J ends lost 2 bases and 1 base respectively, with 8 bases between them. The CDR3 reads CASSYEERNTEAFF. CDR3 DNA sequence: TGTGCCAGCAGTTACGAGGAAAGGAACACTGAAGCTTTCTTT.

In its sample, this clone was seen once. V usage is TRBV6-5 and J usage is TRBJ1-2; D may be TRBD1 (5 bases). From germline, CDR1 is MNHEY and CDR2 SVGAGI. V gave up 7 bases and J gave up 1 base, with 13 bases separating them. CDR3 length: 14 residues. As DNA, the CDR3 is TGTGCCAGCAATCCGGGGGGGAGTAACTATGGCTACACCTTC. It encodes CASNPGGSNYGYTF.

The chain links TRBV28 to TRBJ1-5; 8 bases align to TRBD1. The V segment lost 3 bases and the J segment 6 bases; nucleotides outside the gene matches: 7. This CDR3 comprises 15 residues. Germline CDR1 reads MDHEN; CDR2 reads SYDVKM. The CDR3 is CASSLYRGGVQPQHF. The DNA for the CDR3 is TGTGCCAGCAGTTTGTACAGGGGGGGAGTTCAGCCCCAGCATTTT. The whole variable domain, remainder taken from reference TRBV28 and TRBJ1-5, is DVKVTQSSRYLVKRTGEKVFLECVQDMDHENMFWYRQDPGLGLRLIYFSYDVKMKEKGDIPEGYSVSREKKERFSLILESASTNQTSMYLCASSLYRGGVQPQHFGDGTRLSIL.

V usage is TRBV9 and J usage is TRBJ1-4, with a weak D call TRBD1 (5 bases). Trimming took off 4 bases at V and 3 bases at J, with 13 bases between the two ends. The germline V gene has CDR1 SGDLS and CDR2 YYNGEE. The CDR3 has 15 residues. CDR3 sequence: CASSPQGLANEKLFF. The CDR3 DNA reads TGTGCCAGCAGCCCTCAGGGATTGGCTAATGAAAAACTGTTTTTT.

The rearrangement uses TRBV30 and TRBJ1-5; D is unclear. With 2 bases removed from V and 0 bases from J, the gap between germline ends came to 14 bases. The CDR3 sequence is 16 residues long. Germline values: CDR1 GTSNPN, CDR2 SVGIG (reference sequence). The CDR3 loop is CAWSTHYGGSNQPQHF. CDR3 DNA: TGTGCCTGGAGTACCCACTACGGAGGTAGCAATCAGCCCCAGCATTTT.

This clone has a handful of counts. The gene calls are TRBV27 and TRBJ1-4; perhaps TRBD1 as D (5 bases). Germline assignment: CDR1 MNHEY and CDR2 SMNVEV (reference sequence). The germline V and J ends were trimmed by 3 bases and 4 bases, with 9 bases remaining between them. This CDR3 is built from 14 residues. For the CDR3, the DNA is TGTGCCAGCAGTTTCCTTAGGGGTAATGAAAAACTGTTTTTT. Translating gives CASSFLRGNEKLFF. Looking up the rest from reference TRBV27 and TRBJ1-4 gives the full variable domain: EAQVTQNPRYLITVTGKKLTVTCSQNMNHEYMSWYRQDPGLGLRQIYYSMNVEVTDKGDVPEGYKVSRKEKRNFPLILESPSPNQTSLYFCASSFLRGNEKLFFGSGTQLSVL.

The V and J genes are TRBV24-1 and TRBJ2-2; TRBD1 matches at 10 bases. This CDR3 spans 15 amino acids. The germline gives CDR1 KGHDR, CDR2 SFDVKD. Trimming at V came to 5 bases and at J to 7 bases, leaving 6 bases not matched to a gene. The chain's CDR3 is CATSAGQGYNGELFF. The CDR3 nucleotides are TGTGCCACCAGTGCGGGACAGGGGTATAACGGGGAGCTGTTTTTT.

The V and J genes are TRBV19 and TRBJ1-1, with D perhaps matching TRBD1 (5 bases). CDR1 LNHDA and CDR2 SQIVND come from the germline V gene (reference sequence). Trimming left V 1 base short and J 4 bases short, with 13 bases between. CDR3 length equals 15 residues. In DNA form, the CDR3 reads TGTGCCAGTAGTATAGGCTCGGGGGTGCTCACTGAAGCTTTCTTT. Encoded protein: CASSIGSGVLTEAFF.

The rearrangement links TRBV11-2 to TRBJ1-3; D is possibly TRBD1 (5 bases). V dropped 9 bases and J dropped 2 bases, with 11 bases sitting between them. In germline, CDR1 is SGHAT, CDR2 FQNNGV. The CDR3 consists of 13 residues. DNA for the CDR3: TGTGCCAGTTGGGCGGGGGCTGGAAACACCATATATTTT. The encoded protein is CASWAGAGNTIYF.

The chain couples TRBV15 to TRBJ1-5; 7 bases fit TRBD1. Losses at the gene ends were 0 bases for V and 0 bases for J; bases not matched to a gene: 8. CDR1 is LNHNV and CDR2 is YYDKDF in the germline V gene (reference sequence). The CDR3 runs 18 residues. The DNA for the CDR3 is TGTGCCACCAGCAGAGATTGGACAGGTAGGGCTAGCAATCAGCCCCAGCATTTT. Residues: CATSRDWTGRASNQPQHF.

This clone has a handful of counts. J is TRBJ1-2 and V is TRBV9; D remains ambiguous. Trimming stripped 4 bases from V and 7 bases from J, with 17 bases between. This CDR3 contains 14 residues. The germline V gene has CDR1 SGDLS and CDR2 YYNGEE. In DNA form, the CDR3 reads TGTGCCAGCAGCATAAACGCGGACGCGGGTGGCTACACCTTC. Its translation is CASSINADAGGYTF. The whole variable domain, filled in from reference TRBV9 and TRBJ1-2, reads DSGVTQTPKHLITATGQRVTLRCSPRSGDLSVYWYQQSLDQGLQFLIQYYNGEERAKGNILERFSAQQFPDLHSELNLSSLELGDSALYFCASSINADAGGYTFGSGTRLTVV.

The chain joins TRBV6-5 to TRBJ1-1; a possible D gene is TRBD1 (5 bases). Deletions cut 7 bases from V and 2 bases from J, with 11 bases between. Germline V gene sequence: CDR1 MNHEY, CDR2 SVGAGI. This CDR3 comprises 13 residues. CDR3 DNA: TGTGCCAGCACCTTTCAGGGTAACACTGAAGCTTTCTTT. Its protein is CASTFQGNTEAFF.

This clone was detected only a few times. V and J are TRBV6-1 and TRBJ1-5; TRBD1 might be the D (5 bases). The CDR3 has 16 residues. Trimming left V 1 base short and J 7 bases short, with 17 bases between. The germline gives CDR1 MNHNS, CDR2 SASEGT. The CDR3 here is CASSEGGTAGPQPQHF. In DNA, the CDR3 is TGTGCCAGCAGTGAAGGAGGAACGGCAGGGCCCCAGCCCCAGCATTTT.

The CDR3 sequence is CASSLTSGGSSLDTQYF. CDR3 nucleotides: TGTGCCAGTAGCTTGACTAGCGGGGGATCTTCCCTGGATACGCAGTATTTT. The chain joins TRBV19 to TRBJ2-3; 12 bases match TRBD2. Trimming removed 6 bases from V and 6 bases from J; junction bases left unmatched: 13. The CDR3 runs 17 residues. Germline assignment: CDR1 LNHDA and CDR2 SQIVND (reference sequence).

The chain links TRBV7-9 to TRBJ1-1; no firm D call. The germline V gene encodes CDR1 SEHNR and CDR2 FQNEAQ (reference sequence). This CDR3 is 13 amino acids long. V lost 8 bases, J lost 6 bases, and 16 bases lay in between. CDR3 DNA: TGTGCCAGCTTATCCCAGTTGGGCCCTGAAGCTTTCTTT. This encodes CASLSQLGPEAFF.

This clone was seen more than once but under ten times. The rearrangement joins TRBV27 to TRBJ2-1; D perhaps matches TRBD2 (5 bases). The CDR3 is 14 amino acids. The germline V gene encodes CDR1 MNHEY and CDR2 SMNVEV (reference sequence). V was shortened by 10 bases and J by 3 bases, with 16 bases between the two germline ends. The CDR3 DNA is TGTGCCACCAAGAGAGGGTTCTACTACAATGAGCAGTTCTTC. Protein: CATKRGFYYNEQFF.

CDR3 amino acids: CASSKQGMGTDTQYF. Written as DNA, the CDR3 is TGTGCCAGTAGTAAGCAGGGCATGGGCACAGATACGCAGTATTTT. The chain links TRBV19 to TRBJ2-3; a weak D match, TRBD1 (5 bases). Trimming stripped 4 bases from V and 1 base from J, with 12 bases between. This CDR3 is built from 15 residues. Looked up from germline, CDR1 is LNHDA and CDR2 is SQIVND (reference sequence).